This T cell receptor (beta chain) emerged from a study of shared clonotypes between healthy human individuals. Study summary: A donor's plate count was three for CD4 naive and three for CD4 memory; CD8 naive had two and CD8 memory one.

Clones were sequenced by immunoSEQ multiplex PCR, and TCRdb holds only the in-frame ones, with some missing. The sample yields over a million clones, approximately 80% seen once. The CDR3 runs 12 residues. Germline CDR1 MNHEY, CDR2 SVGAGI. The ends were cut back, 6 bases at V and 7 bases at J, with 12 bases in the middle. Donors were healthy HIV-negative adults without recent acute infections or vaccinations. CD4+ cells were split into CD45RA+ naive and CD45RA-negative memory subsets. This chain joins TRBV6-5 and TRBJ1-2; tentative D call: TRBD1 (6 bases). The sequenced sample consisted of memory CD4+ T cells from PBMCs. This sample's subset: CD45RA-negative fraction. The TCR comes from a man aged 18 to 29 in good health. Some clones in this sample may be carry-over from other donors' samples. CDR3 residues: CASSVQGGGYTF. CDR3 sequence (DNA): TGTGCCAGCAGCGTACAGGGAGGTGGCTACACCTTC.